This T cell receptor beta chain was sequenced for a study of cytotoxic CD8 clonotypes in ibrutinib-treated CLL. Study-wide background: Specimens for response were gathered following a median about 11 months of therapy, spanning 6 to 36. There were, on average, approximately 260,000 productive templates and approximately 94,000 productive rearrangements per sample. Study observations and caveats: Clonality was elevated at ibrutinib response and had returned toward baseline at progression. Clonality at baseline surpassed age-matched healthy donors and tracked circulating CD8+ T-cell counts.

Clones were sequenced by immunoSEQ multiplex PCR, and TCRdb holds only the in-frame ones, with some missing. The sample includes 52,000 or so clones, 50% to 70% of them seen just once. Germline V gives CDR1 SEHNR, CDR2 FQNEAQ (reference sequence). V lost 3 bases to trimming and J lost 3 bases, with 8 bases between them. The CDR3 runs 13 residues. Points on this clone: As yet, its antigen is unknown.

This TCR derives from a human donor with chronic lymphocytic leukemia. The chain carries TRBV7-9 and TRBJ2-5; possibly TRBD1 for D (5 bases). This specimen was PBMCs, taken at disease progression, from a patient treated with ibrutinib. CDR3 amino acids: CASSFGAEETQYF. CDR3 bases: TGTGCCAGCAGCTTTGGGGCAGAAGAGACCCAGTACTTC.